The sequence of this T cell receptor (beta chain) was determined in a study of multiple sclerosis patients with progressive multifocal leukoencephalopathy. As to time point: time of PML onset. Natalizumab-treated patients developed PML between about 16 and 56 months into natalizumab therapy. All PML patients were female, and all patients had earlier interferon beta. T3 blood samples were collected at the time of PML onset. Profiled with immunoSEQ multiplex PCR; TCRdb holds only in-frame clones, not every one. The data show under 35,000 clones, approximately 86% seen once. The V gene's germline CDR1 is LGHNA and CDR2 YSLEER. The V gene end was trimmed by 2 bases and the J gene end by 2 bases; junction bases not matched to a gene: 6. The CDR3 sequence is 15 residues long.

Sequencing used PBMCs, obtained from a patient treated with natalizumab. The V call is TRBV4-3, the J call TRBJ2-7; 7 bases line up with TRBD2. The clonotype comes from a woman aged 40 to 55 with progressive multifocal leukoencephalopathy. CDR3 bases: TGCGCCAGCAGCCAAATTTACGGGGGGACCTACGAGCAGTACTTC. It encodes CASSQIYGGTYEQYF.